Presented here are 5 T cell receptor beta chains from one specimen sequenced in a study of CD8+CD57+ T cells in acquired aplastic anemia. Genomic DNA was employed as the template in profiling TCR beta VDJ and CDR3. From the reads, TCRdb called clonotypes with MiXCR, one entry per CDR3 protein. The sample has approximately 120,000 distinct CDR3 sequences, less than 50% seen once. All sequencing subjects had displayed CD8+CD57+ cell expansion on flow cytometry. The material sequenced was sorted CD4+, CD8+, or CD8+CD57+ T cells (not recorded which) from PBMCs. All receptors come from a human donor with aplastic anemia.

This clonotype showed up many times. This chain links TRBV6-1 with TRBJ1-1, with D maybe TRBD1 (5 bases). CDR3 length: 12 amino acids. V was pared by 7 bases and J by 7 bases, with 13 bases between. Germline lookup yields CDR1 MNHNS and CDR2 SASEGT. CDR3: CASTAGGSEAFF. The CDR3 region has the DNA TGTGCCAGCACCGCCGGGGGGAGTGAAGCTTTCTTT.

Many counts were recorded for this clonotype. The rearrangement joins TRBV25-1 to TRBJ1-2; D not certain. The CDR3 contains 16 residues. The germline V gene has CDR1 MGHDK and CDR2 SYGVNS. Deletions cut 3 bases from V and 1 base from J, with 15 bases between. CDR3 nucleotides: TGTGCCAGCAGTGACCGACTGGGCAGGAGTAACTATGGCTACACCTTC. This sequence encodes CASSDRLGRSNYGYTF.

The V and J genes are TRBV19 and TRBJ2-5, with 11 bases that match TRBD1. The germline V gene encodes CDR1 LNHDA and CDR2 SQIVND (reference sequence). The V segment lost 10 bases and the J segment 6 bases; nucleotides outside the gene matches: 7. The CDR3 sequence is 13 residues long. Written as DNA, the CDR3 is TGTGCCACCTGGACAGGGGGCGGGCAGACCCAGTACTTC. Its translation is CATWTGGGQTQYF.

This clonotype was seen at least ten times. The chain recombines TRBV7-3 with TRBJ1-1, with D uncertain. The V gene lost 3 bases and the J gene lost 4 bases, with 9 bases spanning the gap. The germline V gene has CDR1 SGHTA and CDR2 FQGTGA. This CDR3 contains 13 residues. CDR3 region: CASSFQESTEAFF. In DNA form, the CDR3 reads TGTGCCAGCAGCTTTCAGGAGAGCACTGAAGCTTTCTTT.

The rearrangement links TRBV7-3 to TRBJ1-5; D not certain. CDR1 SGHTA and CDR2 FQGTGA come from the germline V gene. This CDR3 is 14 amino acids long. Between the trimmed V and J ends, which lost 5 bases and 3 bases, there was a span of 11 bases. This chain's CDR3 is CASSVGSNNQPQHF. For the CDR3, the DNA is TGTGCCAGCAGCGTCGGCAGCAACAATCAGCCCCAGCATTTT.